The clone carrying this T cell receptor beta chain was observed a handful of times. This sample stems from a study of T cells in Graves' hyperthyroidism and ophthalmopathy. On the study more broadly: Before any treatment, at initial diagnosis, peripheral blood was collected.

V gave up 1 base and J gave up 0 bases, with 14 bases separating them. The CDR3 has 17 amino acids. Germline V gene sequence: CDR1 SGDLS, CDR2 YYNGEE. The PBMCs were sourced from fresh peripheral blood (about 10 ml). Amplification of TCR beta CDR3 regions was performed using RNA transcripts as template. In the first-round RT-PCR of the TCR CDR3, the HTBI primer set was used. Via MiXCR, TCRdb re-called the multiplex PCR reads, giving one row per CDR3 protein. The sample lists fewer than 400,000 distinct CDR3 sequences, 15% to 19% occurring once. Sequencing used blood. The source is a woman between 18 and 29 years old with Graves' hyperthyroidism that later progressed to Graves' ophthalmopathy. The chain has TRBV9 and TRBJ2-1, with D maybe TRBD2 (5 bases). In DNA, the CDR3 is TGTGCCAGCAGCGTAAGTCGAGCGGCAGGCTCCTACAATGAGCAGTTCTTC. Protein: CASSVSRAAGSYNEQFF.